The 13 T cell receptor beta chains presented below share a single source sample, sequenced in a study of T cell clonality in common variable immunodeficiency. Findings and limits, study-wide: Fewer deletions and N-nucleotide insertions were reportedly seen in common variable immunodeficiency TCR beta sequences.

Some clones are missing from TCRdb's copy, which holds only in-frame ones; the method was immunoSEQ multiplex PCR. Observed in the sample are around 15,000 clones, none of them singletons. What these receptors recognize is not known. The sequenced sample consisted of peripheral blood mononuclear cells. The receptors stem from a human donor with common variable immunodeficiency.

This clone was counted between two and nine times. The CDR3 end is not reached by the read, which stops 3 residues before it; the germline J gene fills it in. The chain has TRBV19 and TRBJ1-4, with 10 positions matching TRBD1. Germline V gives CDR1 LNHDA, CDR2 SQIVND (reference sequence). The CDR3 has 14 residues. The V and J ends lost 7 bases and 8 bases, in that order; junction bases with no gene match: 7. Partial CDR3 DNA: TGTGCCAGTACTTTCCGGGACAGGGGCGAAAAA. It encodes CASTFRDRGEK. The CDR3 reads in full as CASTFRDRGEKLFF.

The table lists this clone with a few counts. The CDR3 end lies 3 residues beyond the end of the read and is filled in from the germline J gene. The chain uses TRBV19 and TRBJ1-4, with D possibly being TRBD1 (5 bases). The CDR3 runs 15 residues. CDR1 LNHDA and CDR2 SQIVND come from the germline V gene (reference sequence). V lost 5 bases, J lost 6 bases, and 16 bases lay in between. The CDR3 reads CASSLQANTYEKLFF. CDR3 DNA, as far as it was read: TGTGCCAGTAGTCTACAGGCGAATACCTATGAAAAA.

This clone came up many times. The sequenced fragment ends 3 residues before the CDR3 boundary, so the rest is inferred from the germline J gene. The rearrangement uses TRBV20-1 and TRBJ2-1; maybe TRBD1 (6 bases). V was pared by 6 bases and J by 0 bases, with 18 bases between. Germline V lookup: CDR1 DFQATT, CDR2 SNEGSKA (reference sequence). There are 16 residues in the CDR3. CDR3 DNA (partial): TGCAGTGCCCTCCGGGACATTCTGAGCTCCTACAATGAG. Protein product: CSALRDILSSYNE. The full CDR3 is CSALRDILSSYNEQFF.

Comment on this clone: The CDR3 extends 3 residues past the end of the read, so its final part is completed from the germline J gene. The chain recombines TRBV19 with TRBJ2-5; D remains unclear. Germline CDR1 reads LNHDA; CDR2 reads SQIVND (reference sequence). Trimming pared 9 bases from V and 5 bases from J, leaving 10 bases between. CDR3 length: 11 amino acids. The covered CDR3 bases are TGTGCCAGATCTGCGGTGGAGACC. As protein: CARSAVET. The complete CDR3 protein is CARSAVETQYF. Filled out from reference TRBV19 and TRBJ2-5, the complete variable domain reads DGGITQSPKYLFRKEGQNVTLSCEQNLNHDAMYWYRQDPGQGLRLIYYSQIVNDFQKGDIAEGYSVSREKKESFPLTVTSAQKNPTAFYLCARSAVETQYFGPGTRLLVL.

A few counts support this clone. This CDR3 is CASSQNRGYQETQYF. The CDR3 bases that were read are TGTGCCAGCAGCCAAAACCGGGGGTACCAAGAGACC. The rearrangement uses TRBV7-6 and TRBJ2-5; a weak D match, TRBD2 (6 bases). The read ends 3 residues before the CDR3 terminus; that terminus is restored from the germline J gene. CDR1 is SGHVS, CDR2 FNYEAQ, per germline. CDR3 length: 15 residues. Trimming shortened V by 5 bases and J by 0 bases, and 13 bases separated the two germline ends.

As concerns this clone: The read terminates 3 residues before the CDR3 end, so the remaining end is supplied by the germline J gene. This chain connects TRBV18 to TRBJ2-2; a possible D gene is TRBD2 (5 bases). The V and J ends lost 3 bases and 5 bases respectively, with 10 bases between them. The germline gives CDR1 KGHSH, CDR2 LQKENI. The CDR3 is 14 amino acids. Incomplete CDR3 DNA: TGTGCCAGCTCACCTACGCGCGGGACCGGGGAG. Encoded protein: CASSPTRGTGE. The entire CDR3 is CASSPTRGTGELFF.

This clone was counted at least ten times. The CDR3 end lies 3 residues beyond the end of the read and is filled in from the germline J gene. This chain links TRBV6-1 with TRBJ1-4; D unresolved. V was trimmed by 4 bases and J by 4 bases, leaving 7 bases between them. This CDR3 spans 13 amino acids. Germline CDR1 and CDR2: MNHNS and SASEGT. CDR3 DNA (partial): TGTGCCAGCAGTGTAAACTATAATGAAAAA. Translated: CASSVNYNEK. The whole CDR3 sequence reads CASSVNYNEKLFF.

A few counts support this clone. The observed sequence ends 3 residues before the CDR3 terminus, with the missing tail filled in from the germline J gene. The gene calls are TRBV6-1 and TRBJ2-6; the D is unclear. The germline CDR1 and CDR2 sequences are MNHNS and SASEGT. The CDR3 covers 16 residues. V was cut by 4 bases and J by 0 bases, with 10 bases left in between. CDR3 residues: CASSVEISSGANVLTF. Incomplete CDR3 DNA: TGTGCCAGCAGTGTTGAGATTAGCTCTGGGGCCAACGTC.

A note on this clone: The sequenced fragment ends 3 residues before the CDR3 boundary, so the rest is inferred from the germline J gene. The rearrangement uses TRBV19 and TRBJ2-3; maybe TRBD1 (5 bases). This CDR3 is built from 16 residues. Germline V gives CDR1 LNHDA, CDR2 SQIVND (reference sequence). The V end lost 2 bases, the J end lost 4 bases, and 16 bases lay between the germline ends. The DNA read from the CDR3 is TGTGCCAGTAGTATAAACGCAGGGTATTCGGCAGATACG. Protein product: CASSINAGYSADT. Given in full, the CDR3 is CASSINAGYSADTQYF.

This clone has at least ten counts. The read falls 3 residues short of the CDR3 end, and the missing part is taken from the germline J gene. The chain employs TRBV28 and TRBJ1-6; possibly TRBD1 for D (5 bases). V lost 5 bases to trimming and J lost 9 bases, with 17 bases between them. In germline, CDR1 is MDHEN, CDR2 SYDVKM. This CDR3 has 15 amino acids. CDR3 region: CASSIGGGLGSPLHF. The part of the CDR3 DNA that was read is TGTGCCAGCAGTATCGGGGGGGGTTTGGGTTCACCC.

This clone occurred a few times. Sequencing ends 3 residues short of the CDR3 end; the germline J gene provides the rest. The chain joins TRBV11-3 to TRBJ2-1, with 7 bases matching TRBD2. The V and J ends lost 0 bases and 8 bases, in that order; junction bases with no gene match: 7. The CDR3 has 15 residues. Germline assignment: CDR1 SGHNT and CDR2 YENEEA. CDR3 bases read: TGTGCCAGCAGCTTAGATGGCGGGGGAGGGGATGAG. Its translation is CASSLDGGGGDE. The complete CDR3 reads CASSLDGGGGDEQFF.

This clone was seen only a few times. The CDR3 end lies 3 residues beyond the end of the read and is filled in from the germline J gene. This sequence joins TRBV7-9 and TRBJ2-3; 7 nucleotides line up with TRBD2. This CDR3 spans 13 amino acids. The V and J ends lost 11 bases and 5 bases, in that order; junction bases with no gene match: 10. Germline CDR1 and CDR2: SEHNR and FQNEAQ (reference sequence). The CDR3 sequence is CAPTSVDRDTQYF. The CDR3 bases that were read are TGTGCCCCTACTAGCGTGGATCGAGATACG.

Of note for this clone: The CDR3 is cut off 3 residues early in the read; its end comes from the germline J gene. V and J are TRBV19 and TRBJ2-1, with TRBD2 matching over 8 bases. The V and J ends lost 5 bases and 5 bases, in that order; junction bases with no gene match: 8. From germline, CDR1 is LNHDA and CDR2 SQIVND (reference sequence). The CDR3 contains 15 residues. CDR3 DNA (partial): TGTGCCAGTAGTCCGCGGGGGGATCTCCACAATGAG. The encoded protein is CASSPRGDLHNE. The whole CDR3 reads CASSPRGDLHNEQFF.